The clone carrying this T cell receptor beta chain was picked up one time. The sample originates from a study of PD-1 blockade in classical Hodgkin lymphoma. Data came from immunoSEQ multiplex PCR; TCRdb stores just in-frame clones and leaves some out. Of over 20,000 clones listed, 80% to 90% are singletons. CDR1 is ENHRY, CDR2 SYGVKD, per germline. V dropped 5 bases and J dropped 2; count of bases not matched to a gene: 3. The CDR3 runs 14 residues. Exposure to brentuximab vedotin varied, and each patient had relapsed following autologous stem cell transplantation. Here the sequenced sample was peripheral blood mononuclear cells (PBMCs), taken at baseline. The chain recombines TRBV10-3 with TRBJ2-5; TRBD1 matches at 9 bases. This TCR was recovered from a human donor with classical Hodgkin lymphoma. The CDR3 region has the DNA TGTGCCATCAGTAAGGGACAGGGACAAGAGACCCAGTACTTC. Its translation is CAISKGQGQETQYF.